A selection of T cell receptor beta chains follows, all from one sample in a study of blood T cell repertoires in COVID-19. Data came from immunoSEQ multiplex PCR; TCRdb stores just in-frame clones and leaves some out. Of 300,000 to 450,000 clones in the sample, approximately 87% were seen once. The sample comprised PBMCs or T cells enriched from blood (not recorded which). These receptors all come from a man aged 25-45 years who had recovered from COVID-19. CDR3s include the opening cysteine and the closing phenylalanine or tryptophan. The D gene is left open where the match is weak. A row's size may be missing; if present it is once, few, many or a size class.

V gene	CDR3 length	J gene	D gene	clone size	CDR3 DNA	CDR3 protein
TRBV7-8	14	TRBJ1-5	NA	NA	TGTGCCAGCAGCGTAATATCCCCCCATCAGCCCCAGCATTTT	CASSVISPHQPQHF
TRBV25-1	13	TRBJ1-1	TRBD1	NA	TGTGCCAGCAGGGACAGGGCCGCAACGGAAGCTTTCTTT	CASRDRAATEAFF
TRBV30	13	TRBJ1-4	TRBD1	NA	TGTGCCTGGAGTGGCCAGGGGGACGAAAAACTGTTTTTT	CAWSGQGDEKLFF
TRBV18	16	TRBJ1-6	NA	once	TGTGCCAGCTCACCCGTCGGGCAGGGGAATAATTCACCCCTCCACTTT	CASSPVGQGNNSPLHF
TRBV12-3/TRBV12-4	12	TRBJ2-7	TRBD1	NA	TGTGCTACCAGGGACAGGGCCCACGAGCAGTACTTC	CATRDRAHEQYF
TRBV18	14	TRBJ2-7	TRBD1	NA	TGTGCCAGCTCACCACCACAGGGGCCCTACGAGCAGTACTTC	CASSPPQGPYEQYF
TRBV19	12	TRBJ1-2	NA	NA	TGTGCCAGTAGCCAGACTGCAAGAGGCTACACCTTC	CASSQTARGYTF
TRBV2	13	TRBJ2-7	NA	NA	TGTGCCGGGTGCTTTTCGGCAGGCTACGAGCAGTACTTC	CAGCFSAGYEQYF
TRBV19	13	TRBJ2-7	TRBD1	NA	TGTGCCAGTGAGGACAGGGGGTACGGCGAGCAGTACTTC	CASEDRGYGEQYF
TRBV25-1	14	TRBJ1-1	NA	NA	TGTGCCAGCAGTGAATTGCGACAGGACACTGAAGCTTTCTTT	CASSELRQDTEAFF
TRBV4-1	18	TRBJ1-5	NA	NA	TGCGCCAGCAGCCAGAATTTCCAGGGTAGTATGGGCAATCAGCCCCAGCATTTT	CASSQNFQGSMGNQPQHF
TRBV25-1	13	TRBJ1-5	TRBD1	NA	TGTGCCAGCAGTGAAAACAGGGGACAGCCCCAGCATTTT	CASSENRGQPQHF
TRBV7-6	14	TRBJ2-1	NA	NA	TGTGCCAGCAGCTTGGGCACGGGGAACAATGAGCAGTTCTTC	CASSLGTGNNEQFF
TRBV30	15	TRBJ2-5	TRBD1	NA	TGTGCCTGGAGTTCGGGACAGACCTACAAGGAGACCCAGTACTTC	CAWSSGQTYKETQYF
TRBV11-3	15	TRBJ2-7	TRBD2	once	TGTGCCAGCAGCCTGAGCGGGGGGACCTCCTACGAGCAGTACTTC	CASSLSGGTSYEQYF
TRBV7-8	14	TRBJ2-5	NA	once	TGTGCCAGCAGCTTATTTGTCGGGAAAGAGACCCAGTACTTC	CASSLFVGKETQYF
TRBV7-9	14	TRBJ1-2	NA	once	TGTGCCAGCAGCGCCAGGGAGGTTGGGGGTGGCTACACCTTC	CASSAREVGGGYTF
TRBV11-2	15	TRBJ2-7	NA	NA	TGTGCCAGCAGCTTAGGCGGGCAGGGAGGCTACGAGCAGTACTTC	CASSLGGQGGYEQYF
TRBV6-1	17	TRBJ2-7	NA	NA	TGTGCCAGCAGTGAAGGACTAGGATCCCGCTACTACTACGAGCAGTACTTC	CASSEGLGSRYYYEQYF
TRBV10-3	13	TRBJ1-2	TRBD1	NA	TGTGCCATCATGGGGACAGAAGACTATGGCTACACCTTC	CAIMGTEDYGYTF
TRBV7-6	18	TRBJ2-1	TRBD2	NA	TGTGCCAGCAGCTCCGGGACTAGCTCCGTCCTCCTATACAATGAGCAGTTCTTC	CASSSGTSSVLLYNEQFF
TRBV20-1	12	TRBJ2-7	NA	NA	TGCAGTGCTAGTCAAGCCTTCTACGAGCAGTACTTC	CSASQAFYEQYF
TRBV3-1/TRBV3-2	16	TRBJ2-5	NA	once	TGTGCCAGCAGCCAAGAATTTGGTACAGTTCAAGAGACCCAGTACTTC	CASSQEFGTVQETQYF
TRBV10-3	14	TRBJ1-1	TRBD1	once	TGTGCCATCAGTGAAGGACAGGCGAACACTGAAGCTTTCTTT	CAISEGQANTEAFF
TRBV18	15	TRBJ1-1	NA	NA	TGTGCCAGCTCACCCAGAGGGAGCCAGAACACTGAAGCTTTCTTT	CASSPRGSQNTEAFF